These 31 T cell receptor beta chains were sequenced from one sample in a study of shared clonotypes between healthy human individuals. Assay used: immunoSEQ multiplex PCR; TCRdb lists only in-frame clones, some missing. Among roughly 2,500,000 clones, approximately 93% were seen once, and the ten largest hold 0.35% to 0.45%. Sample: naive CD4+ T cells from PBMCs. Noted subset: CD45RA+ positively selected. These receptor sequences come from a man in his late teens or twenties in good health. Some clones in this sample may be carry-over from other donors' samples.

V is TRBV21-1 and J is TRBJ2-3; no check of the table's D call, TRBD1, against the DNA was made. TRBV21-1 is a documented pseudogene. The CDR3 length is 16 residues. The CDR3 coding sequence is TGTGCCAGCAGCAAAAGGGAGACAGGGGTTACAGATACGCAGTATTTT. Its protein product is CASSKRETGVTDTQYF.

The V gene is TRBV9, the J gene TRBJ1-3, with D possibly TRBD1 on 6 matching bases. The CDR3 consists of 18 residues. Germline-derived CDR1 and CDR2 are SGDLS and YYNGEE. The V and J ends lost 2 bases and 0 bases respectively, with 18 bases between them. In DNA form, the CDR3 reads TGTGCCAGCAGCGTCGTTGGGGGCAGGGCTAACTCTGGAAACACCATATATTTT. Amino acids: CASSVVGGRANSGNTIYF.

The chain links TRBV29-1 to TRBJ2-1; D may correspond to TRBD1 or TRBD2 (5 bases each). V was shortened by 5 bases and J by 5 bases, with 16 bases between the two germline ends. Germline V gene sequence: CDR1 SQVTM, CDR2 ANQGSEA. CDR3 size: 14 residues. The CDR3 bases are TGCAGCGTTTTTCGGGACCAGATAGACAATGAGCAGTTCTTC. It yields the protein CSVFRDQIDNEQFF.

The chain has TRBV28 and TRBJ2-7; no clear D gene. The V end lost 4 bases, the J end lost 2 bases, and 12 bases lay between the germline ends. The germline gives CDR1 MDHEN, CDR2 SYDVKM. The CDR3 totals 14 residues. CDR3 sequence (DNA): TGTGCCAGCAGTTCGCCGACTCCTACCTACGAGCAGTACTTC. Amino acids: CASSSPTPTYEQYF.

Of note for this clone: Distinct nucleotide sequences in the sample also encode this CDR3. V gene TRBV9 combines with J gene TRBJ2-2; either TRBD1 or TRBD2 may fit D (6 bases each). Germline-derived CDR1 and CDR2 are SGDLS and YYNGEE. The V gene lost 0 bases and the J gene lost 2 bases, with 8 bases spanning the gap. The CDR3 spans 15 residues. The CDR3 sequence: CASSVVGGNTGELFF. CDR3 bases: TGTGCCAGCAGCGTAGTGGGGGGCAACACCGGGGAGCTGTTTTTT.

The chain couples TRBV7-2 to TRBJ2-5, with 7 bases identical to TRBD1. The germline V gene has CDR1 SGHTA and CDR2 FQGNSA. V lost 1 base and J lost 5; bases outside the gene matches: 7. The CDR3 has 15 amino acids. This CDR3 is CASSLGTGVLETQYF. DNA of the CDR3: TGTGCCAGCAGCTTAGGGACAGGTGTTTTGGAGACCCAGTACTTC.

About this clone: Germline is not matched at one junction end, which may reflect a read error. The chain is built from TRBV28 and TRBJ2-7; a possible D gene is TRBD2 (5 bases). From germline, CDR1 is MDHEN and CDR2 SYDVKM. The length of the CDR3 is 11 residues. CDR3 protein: CASSTNMGVSF. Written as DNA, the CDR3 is TGTGCCAGCAGTACTAACATGGGAGTCTCATTC.

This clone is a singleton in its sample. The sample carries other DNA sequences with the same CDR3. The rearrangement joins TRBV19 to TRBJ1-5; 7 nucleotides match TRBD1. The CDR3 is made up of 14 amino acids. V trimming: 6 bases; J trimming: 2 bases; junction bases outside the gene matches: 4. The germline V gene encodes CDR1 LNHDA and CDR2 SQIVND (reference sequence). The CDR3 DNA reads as TGTGCCAGTAGCATCAGGGGGGGCAATCAGCCCCAGCATTTT. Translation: CASSIRGGNQPQHF.

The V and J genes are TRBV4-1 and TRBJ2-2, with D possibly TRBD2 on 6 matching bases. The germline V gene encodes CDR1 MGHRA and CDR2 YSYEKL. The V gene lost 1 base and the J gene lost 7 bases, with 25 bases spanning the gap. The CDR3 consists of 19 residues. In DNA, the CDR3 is TGCGCCAGCAGCCAAGGATCAAGGGAGGACGCCTCATTTAGCGGGGAGCTGTTTTTT. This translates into CASSQGSREDASFSGELFF.

The CDR3 here is CASSLVFGSGTEAFF. For the CDR3, the DNA is TGCGCCAGCAGCTTGGTATTCGGTTCGGGCACTGAAGCTTTCTTT. The chain couples TRBV5-1 to TRBJ1-1; D is undetermined. V was clipped by 0 bases and J by 4 bases, with 13 bases between them. This CDR3 spans 15 amino acids. Germline CDR1 SGHRS, CDR2 YFSETQ.

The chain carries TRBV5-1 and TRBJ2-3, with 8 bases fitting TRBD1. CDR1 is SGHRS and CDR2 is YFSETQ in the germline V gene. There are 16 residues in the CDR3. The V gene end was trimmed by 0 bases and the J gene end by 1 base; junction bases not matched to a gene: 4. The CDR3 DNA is TGCGCCAGCAGCTTGGTCGACAGGGGAGGCACAGATACGCAGTATTTT. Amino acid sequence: CASSLVDRGGTDTQYF.

Here the CDR3 reads CASSLEGASNYEQYF. The CDR3 coding sequence is TGTGCCAGCAGCTTAGAAGGTGCCTCTAACTACGAGCAGTACTTC. The rearrangement links TRBV7-8 to TRBJ2-7; D is ambiguous. CDR1 and CDR2 (germline): SGHVS, FQNEAQ. The CDR3 covers 15 residues. V was cut by 1 base and J by 3 bases, with 13 bases left in between.

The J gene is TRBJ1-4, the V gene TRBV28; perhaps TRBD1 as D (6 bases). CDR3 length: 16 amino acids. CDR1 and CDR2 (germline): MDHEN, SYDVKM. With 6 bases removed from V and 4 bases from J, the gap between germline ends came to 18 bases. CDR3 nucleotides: TGTGCCAGCAGACTGACAGCCGGGGGCGGTAATGAAAAACTGTTTTTT. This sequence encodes CASRLTAGGGNEKLFF.

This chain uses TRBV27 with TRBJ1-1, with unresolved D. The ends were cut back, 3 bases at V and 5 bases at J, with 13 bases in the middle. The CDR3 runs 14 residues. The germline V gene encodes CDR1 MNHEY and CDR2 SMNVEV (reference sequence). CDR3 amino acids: CASSFGRWETEAFF. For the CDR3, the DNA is TGTGCCAGCAGTTTCGGACGGTGGGAGACTGAAGCTTTCTTT.

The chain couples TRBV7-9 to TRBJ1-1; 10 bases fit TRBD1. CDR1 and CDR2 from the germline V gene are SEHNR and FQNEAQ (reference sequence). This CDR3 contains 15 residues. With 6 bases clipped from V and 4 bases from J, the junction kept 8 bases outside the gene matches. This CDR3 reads CASSTTTGGITEAFF. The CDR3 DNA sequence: TGTGCCAGCAGTACGACGACAGGGGGCATCACTGAAGCTTTCTTT.

In nucleotides, the CDR3 is TGTGCCACCACCCAGGGAGTGAACACTGAAGCTTTCTTT. This gives the protein CATTQGVNTEAFF. The chain recombines TRBV2 with TRBJ1-1, with a weak D call TRBD1 (5 bases). Germline loops: CDR1 SNHLY, CDR2 FYNNEI. The CDR3 has 13 amino acids. V lost 10 bases to trimming and J lost 0 bases, with 12 bases between them.

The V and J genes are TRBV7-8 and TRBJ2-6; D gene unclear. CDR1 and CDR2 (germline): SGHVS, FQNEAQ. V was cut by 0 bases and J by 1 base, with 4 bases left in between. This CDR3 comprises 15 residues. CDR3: CASSLAWSGANVLTF. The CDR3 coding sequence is TGTGCCAGCAGCTTAGCTTGGTCTGGGGCCAACGTCCTGACTTTC.

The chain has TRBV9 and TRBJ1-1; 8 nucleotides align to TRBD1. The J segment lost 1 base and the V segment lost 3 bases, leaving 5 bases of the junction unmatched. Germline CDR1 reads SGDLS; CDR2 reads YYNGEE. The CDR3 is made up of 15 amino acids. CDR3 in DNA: TGTGCCAGCAGCGGTCAACAGGGGGGGAACACTGAAGCTTTCTTT. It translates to CASSGQQGGNTEAFF.

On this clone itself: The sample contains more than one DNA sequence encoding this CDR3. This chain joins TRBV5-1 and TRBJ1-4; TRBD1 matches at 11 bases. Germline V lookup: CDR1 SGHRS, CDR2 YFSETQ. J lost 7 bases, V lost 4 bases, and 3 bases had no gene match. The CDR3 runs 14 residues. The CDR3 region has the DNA TGCGCCAGCAGCCTAGGACAGGGGGCTGAAAAACTGTTTTTT. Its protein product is CASSLGQGAEKLFF. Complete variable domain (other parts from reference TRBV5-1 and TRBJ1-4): KAGVTQTPRYLIKTRGQQVTLSCSPISGHRSVSWYQQTPGQGLQFLFEYFSETQRNKGNFPGRFSGRQFSNSRSEMNVSTLELGDSALYLCASSLGQGAEKLFFGSGTQLSVL.

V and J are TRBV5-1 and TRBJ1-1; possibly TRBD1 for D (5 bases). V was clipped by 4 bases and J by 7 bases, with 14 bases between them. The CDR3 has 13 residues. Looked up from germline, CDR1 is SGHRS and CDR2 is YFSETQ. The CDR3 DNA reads TGCGCCAGCAGCCTCCGGGACTCACGTGAAGCTTTCTTT. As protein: CASSLRDSREAFF. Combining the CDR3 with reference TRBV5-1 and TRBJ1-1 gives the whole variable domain KAGVTQTPRYLIKTRGQQVTLSCSPISGHRSVSWYQQTPGQGLQFLFEYFSETQRNKGNFPGRFSGRQFSNSRSEMNVSTLELGDSALYLCASSLRDSREAFFGQGTRLTVV.

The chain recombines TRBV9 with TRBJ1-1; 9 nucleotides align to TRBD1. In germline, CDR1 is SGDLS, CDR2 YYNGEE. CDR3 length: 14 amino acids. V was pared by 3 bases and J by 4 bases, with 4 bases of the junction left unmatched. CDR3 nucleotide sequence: TGTGCCAGCAGCGGGGGACAGGGAATCACTGAAGCTTTCTTT. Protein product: CASSGGQGITEAFF.

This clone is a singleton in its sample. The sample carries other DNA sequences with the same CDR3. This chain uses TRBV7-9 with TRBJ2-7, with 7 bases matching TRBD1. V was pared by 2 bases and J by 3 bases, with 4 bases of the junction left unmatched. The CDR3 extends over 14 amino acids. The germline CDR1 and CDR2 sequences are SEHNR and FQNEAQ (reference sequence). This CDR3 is CASSLSGQVYEQYF. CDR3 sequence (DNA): TGTGCCAGCAGCTTAAGCGGACAGGTCTACGAGCAGTACTTC.

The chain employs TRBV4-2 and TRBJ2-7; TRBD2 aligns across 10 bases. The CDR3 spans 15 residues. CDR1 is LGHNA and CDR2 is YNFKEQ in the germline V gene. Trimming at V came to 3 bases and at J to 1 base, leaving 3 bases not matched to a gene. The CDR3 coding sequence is TGTGCCAGCAGCCACGGACTAGCGGTTTCCTACGAGCAGTACTTC. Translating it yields CASSHGLAVSYEQYF.

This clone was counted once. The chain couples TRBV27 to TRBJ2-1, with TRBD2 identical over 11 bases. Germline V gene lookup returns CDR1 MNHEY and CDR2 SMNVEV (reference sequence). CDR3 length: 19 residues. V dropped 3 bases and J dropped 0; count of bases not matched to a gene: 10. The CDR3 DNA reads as TGTGCCAGCAGTTTCAGCTCCTCCGGACTAGCGGGCTCCTACAATGAGCAGTTCTTC. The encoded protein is CASSFSSSGLAGSYNEQFF.

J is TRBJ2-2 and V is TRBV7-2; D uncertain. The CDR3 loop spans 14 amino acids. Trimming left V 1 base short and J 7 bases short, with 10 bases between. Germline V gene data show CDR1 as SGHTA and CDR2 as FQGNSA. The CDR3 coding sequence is TGTGCCAGCAGCTTAGGGTTCCAGAACGGGGAGCTGTTTTTT. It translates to CASSLGFQNGELFF.

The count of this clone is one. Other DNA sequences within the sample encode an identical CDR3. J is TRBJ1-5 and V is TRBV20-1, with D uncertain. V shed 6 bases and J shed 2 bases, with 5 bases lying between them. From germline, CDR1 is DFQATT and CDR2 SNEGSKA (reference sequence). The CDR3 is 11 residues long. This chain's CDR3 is CSASGNQPQHF. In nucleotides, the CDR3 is TGCAGTGCCTCGGGCAATCAGCCCCAGCATTTT.

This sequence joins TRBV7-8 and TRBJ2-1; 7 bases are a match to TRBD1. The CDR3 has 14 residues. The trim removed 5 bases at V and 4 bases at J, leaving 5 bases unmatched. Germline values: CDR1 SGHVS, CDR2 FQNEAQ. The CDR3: CASSLGTAYNEQFF. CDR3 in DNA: TGTGCCAGCAGCCTTGGGACAGCGTACAATGAGCAGTTCTTC.

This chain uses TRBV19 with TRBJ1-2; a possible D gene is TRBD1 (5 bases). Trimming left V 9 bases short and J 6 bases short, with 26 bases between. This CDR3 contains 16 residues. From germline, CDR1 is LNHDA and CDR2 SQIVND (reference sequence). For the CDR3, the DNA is TGTGCCAGCGTTGATCTTGGTGGGGCCCTAAGGAATGGCTACACCTTC. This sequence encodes CASVDLGGALRNGYTF. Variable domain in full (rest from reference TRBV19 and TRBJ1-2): DGGITQSPKYLFRKEGQNVTLSCEQNLNHDAMYWYRQDPGQGLRLIYYSQIVNDFQKGDIAEGYSVSREKKESFPLTVTSAQKNPTAFYLCASVDLGGALRNGYTFGSGTRLTVV.

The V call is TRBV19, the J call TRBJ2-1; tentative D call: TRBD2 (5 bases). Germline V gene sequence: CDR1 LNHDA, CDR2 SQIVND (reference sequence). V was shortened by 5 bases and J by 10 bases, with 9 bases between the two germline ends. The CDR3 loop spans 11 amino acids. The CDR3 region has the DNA TGTGCCAGTAGTTATGGGGAGGAGCAGTTCTTC. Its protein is CASSYGEEQFF.

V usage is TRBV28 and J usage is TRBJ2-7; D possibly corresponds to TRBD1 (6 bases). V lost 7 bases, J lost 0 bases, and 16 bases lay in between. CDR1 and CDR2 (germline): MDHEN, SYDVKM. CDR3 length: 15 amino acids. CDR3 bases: TGTGCCAGCACCCTAGGGGGTAGCCCCTCCTACGAGCAGTACTTC. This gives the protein CASTLGGSPSYEQYF.

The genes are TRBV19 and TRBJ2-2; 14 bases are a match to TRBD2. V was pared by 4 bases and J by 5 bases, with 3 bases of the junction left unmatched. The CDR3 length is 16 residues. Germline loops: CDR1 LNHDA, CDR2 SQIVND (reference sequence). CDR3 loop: CASSRGLAGDTGELFF. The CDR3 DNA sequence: TGTGCCAGTAGTAGGGGACTAGCGGGAGATACCGGGGAGCTGTTTTTT. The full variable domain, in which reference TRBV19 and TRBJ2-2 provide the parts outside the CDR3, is DGGITQSPKYLFRKEGQNVTLSCEQNLNHDAMYWYRQDPGQGLRLIYYSQIVNDFQKGDIAEGYSVSREKKESFPLTVTSAQKNPTAFYLCASSRGLAGDTGELFFGEGSRLTVL.